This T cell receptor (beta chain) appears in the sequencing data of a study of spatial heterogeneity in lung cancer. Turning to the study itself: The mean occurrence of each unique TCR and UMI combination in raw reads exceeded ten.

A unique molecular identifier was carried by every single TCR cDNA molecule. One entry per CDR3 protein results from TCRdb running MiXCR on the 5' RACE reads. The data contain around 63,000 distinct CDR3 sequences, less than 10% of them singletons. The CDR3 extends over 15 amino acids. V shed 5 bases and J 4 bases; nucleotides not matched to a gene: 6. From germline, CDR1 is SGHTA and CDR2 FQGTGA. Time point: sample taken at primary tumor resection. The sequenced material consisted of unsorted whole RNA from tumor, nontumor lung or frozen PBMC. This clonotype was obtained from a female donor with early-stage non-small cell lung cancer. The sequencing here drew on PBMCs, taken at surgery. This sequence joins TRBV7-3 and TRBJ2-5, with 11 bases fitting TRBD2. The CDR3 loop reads CASSLSGGARETQYF. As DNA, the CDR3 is TGTGCCAGCAGCCTTAGCGGGGGGGCCAGAGAGACCCAGTACTTC.